This passage covers 22 T cell receptor beta chains from one sample sequenced in a study of blood T cells in healthy people across ages. A second roughly 7 to 12 cycle PCR used barcoded and J-beta primers. Using its own MiXCR run on the 5' RACE reads, TCRdb lists one record per CDR3 protein. The sample yields 500,000 to 700,000 distinct CDR3 sequences, 25% to 35% seen once. The source material was blood. These receptors all stem from a woman of 80 years or more in good health.

This clonotype was seen repeatedly, ten times or more. The chain is built from TRBV3-1 and TRBJ1-2; D gene unclear. The germline V and J ends were trimmed by 2 bases and 8 bases, with 12 bases remaining between them. Germline V gives CDR1 LGHDT, CDR2 YNNKEL (reference sequence). The CDR3 is 13 residues long. The CDR3, as DNA: TGTGCCAGCAGCCAATGGGGAAAGGAGGGCTACACCTTC. Its translation is CASSQWGKEGYTF.

The chain employs TRBV20-1 and TRBJ1-1; TRBD1 aligns across 7 bases. The trim removed 4 bases at V and 6 bases at J, leaving 11 bases unmatched. From germline, CDR1 is DFQATT and CDR2 SNEGSKA (reference sequence). This CDR3 comprises 14 residues. The CDR3 protein is CSANPVKTGSEAFF. CDR3 coding DNA: TGCAGTGCTAACCCAGTCAAGACAGGGTCTGAAGCTTTCTTT.

The chain is built from TRBV7-9 and TRBJ2-1; 10 bases match TRBD2. The V gene's germline CDR1 is SEHNR and CDR2 FQNEAQ (reference sequence). After removal of 4 bases from V and 2 bases from J, the junction contained 8 bases not matched to a gene. The CDR3 sequence is 17 residues long. DNA of the CDR3: TGTGCCAGCAGCTCCCTCCTAGCGGGGGATACCTACAATGAGCAGTTCTTC. This encodes CASSSLLAGDTYNEQFF.

The chain uses TRBV23-1 and TRBJ2-1; perhaps TRBD2 as D (6 bases). TRBV23-1 is an ORF for which the function is uncertain. CDR3 length equals 12 residues. V lost 3 bases and J lost 8, with 8 bases in between. CDR3 residues: CASSQGLHEQFF. For the CDR3, the DNA is TGCGCCAGCAGTCAGGGACTCCATGAGCAGTTCTTC.

This clonotype has ten or more counts. V gene TRBV3-1 combines with J gene TRBJ2-3; D not resolved. The germline V and J ends were trimmed by 1 base and 5 bases, with 7 bases remaining between them. The CDR3 consists of 13 residues. Germline CDR1 LGHDT, CDR2 YNNKEL (reference sequence). For the CDR3, the DNA is TGTGCCAGCAGCCAAGCTGTGGGAGATACGCAGTATTTT. Translated, it gives CASSQAVGDTQYF.

Regarding this clonotype: Being one base from a much bigger clone, this may be a read error. V usage is TRBV15 and J usage is TRBJ1-4; a possible D gene is TRBD1 (6 bases). The V gene's germline CDR1 is LNHNV and CDR2 YYDKDF (reference sequence). The CDR3 spans 16 residues. The CDR3 protein is CATSRGRQGNYEKRFF. CDR3 nucleotides: TGTGCCACCAGCAGAGGAAGGCAGGGGAATTATGAAAAACGGTTTTTT.

In this sample, this clonotype turned up many times. V and J are TRBV2 and TRBJ2-6; D remains unclear. V was clipped by 6 bases and J by 0 bases, with 9 bases between them. The CDR3 has 15 amino acids. The V gene's germline CDR1 is SNHLY and CDR2 FYNNEI. The chain's CDR3 is CASSGRPSGANVLTF. The CDR3 DNA follows: TGTGCCAGCAGCGGACGGCCCTCTGGGGCCAACGTCCTGACTTTC.

This clonotype was recorded at least ten times. The CDR3 DNA reads as TGCAGCGTGGGTGGGACTAGCGGGGGAACAGATACGCAGTATTTT. Residues: CSVGGTSGGTDTQYF. The chain uses TRBV29-1 and TRBJ2-3; 14 bases align to TRBD2. V was pared by 6 bases and J by 3 bases, with 5 bases of the junction left unmatched. Germline lookup yields CDR1 SQVTM and CDR2 ANQGSEA. The CDR3 is made up of 15 amino acids.

This clonotype was seen many times. The V gene is TRBV12-3 or TRBV12-4, the J gene TRBJ1-2; 9 bases line up with TRBD1. This CDR3 region has 13 residues. V dropped 6 bases and J dropped 6; count of bases not matched to a gene: 5. Written as DNA, the CDR3 is TGTGCCAGCAGGTCTACAGGGGGCAATGGCTACACCTTC. This translates into CASRSTGGNGYTF.

This clonotype was detected ten times or more. The rearrangement links TRBV20-1 to TRBJ1-1, with D tentatively TRBD1 (6 bases). Germline CDR1 is DFQATT and CDR2 is SNEGSKA (reference sequence). The CDR3 covers 13 residues. V was pared by 4 bases and J by 0 bases, with 9 bases between. The CDR3: CSANTGLNTEAFF. CDR3 sequence (DNA): TGCAGTGCTAATACAGGGTTGAACACTGAAGCTTTCTTT.

Written as DNA, the CDR3 is TGCGCCAGCTACCTTGAGGGCCATAACACTGAAGCTTTCTTT. Encoded protein: CASYLEGHNTEAFF. The chain employs TRBV5-1 and TRBJ1-1; unclear D gene. CDR1 is SGHRS and CDR2 is YFSETQ in the germline V gene. Trimming left V 7 bases short and J 2 bases short, with 15 bases between. This CDR3 is 14 amino acids long.

This clonotype appeared many times. The chain recombines TRBV20-1 with TRBJ2-5, with TRBD2 matching over 10 bases. V was pared by 3 bases and J by 6 bases, with 16 bases of the junction left unmatched. Germline V CDR1 and CDR2: DFQATT, SNEGSKA (reference sequence). There are 17 residues in the CDR3. CDR3 sequence reads: CSASASGGSGGVQTQYF. CDR3 sequence (DNA): TGCAGTGCTAGTGCTAGCGGGGGCTCCGGAGGGGTGCAGACCCAGTACTTC.

This sequence joins TRBV7-2 and TRBJ2-4; weak D call: TRBD1 (6 bases). Germline CDR1 SGHTA, CDR2 FQGNSA. V lost 5 bases to trimming and J lost 0 bases, with 14 bases between them. This CDR3 spans 16 amino acids. The CDR3 sequence: CASSPRGHLAKNIQYF. CDR3 coding DNA: TGTGCCAGCAGCCCCAGGGGACATTTAGCCAAAAACATTCAGTACTTC.

The J gene is TRBJ2-1, the V gene TRBV7-2; TRBD1 might be the D (7 bases). Germline assignment: CDR1 SGHTA and CDR2 FQGNSA. The CDR3 sequence is 15 residues long. Trimming stripped 5 bases from V and 3 bases from J, with 14 bases between. The CDR3 reads CASSPGGTLYNEQFF. The CDR3 DNA reads TGTGCCAGCAGCCCAGGGGGGACCCTCTACAATGAGCAGTTCTTC.

V is TRBV7-2 and J is TRBJ2-2, with no clear D. V lost 2 bases to trimming and J lost 5 bases, with 6 bases between them. The V gene's germline CDR1 is SGHTA and CDR2 FQGNSA. The CDR3 is made up of 13 amino acids. CDR3 sequence: CASSLRATGELFF. Written as DNA, the CDR3 is TGTGCCAGCAGCTTAAGGGCGACCGGGGAGCTGTTTTTT.

The sample holds many counts of this clonotype. The V and J genes are TRBV9 and TRBJ2-4; TRBD2 might be the D (5 bases). CDR3 size: 15 residues. Trimming stripped 4 bases from V and 3 bases from J, with 14 bases between. Germline V CDR1 and CDR2: SGDLS, YYNGEE. The CDR3, as DNA: TGTGCCAGCAGCCCCACAGCCGGGAACAAAAACATTCAGTACTTC. Amino acids: CASSPTAGNKNIQYF.

In regard to this clonotype: Being one base from a much bigger clone, this may be a read error. V and J are TRBV7-2 and TRBJ1-2, with TRBD1 as a possible D gene (6 bases). V was pared by 5 bases and J by 4 bases, with 17 bases between. The CDR3 loop spans 15 amino acids. Germline V gives CDR1 SGHTA, CDR2 FQGNSA. DNA for the CDR3: TGTGCCAGCAGCCAAGGGGGGGCAGGCTGCTATGGCTACACCTTC. Its translation is CASSQGGAGCYGYTF.

This clonotype came up many times. The gene calls are TRBV7-8 and TRBJ2-5, with TRBD2 identical over 13 bases. V trimming: 11 bases; J trimming: 5 bases; junction bases outside the gene matches: 5. Looked up from germline, CDR1 is SGHVS and CDR2 is FQNEAQ. CDR3 length: 13 amino acids. The CDR3 DNA reads as TGTGCCCTAGGGACTAGCGGGGTGGAGACCCAGTACTTC. It encodes CALGTSGVETQYF.

The chain uses TRBV19 and TRBJ2-7; 11 bases fit TRBD2. CDR3 length equals 15 residues. The V gene end was trimmed by 3 bases and the J gene end by 6 bases; junction bases not matched to a gene: 7. Germline V gene data show CDR1 as LNHDA and CDR2 as SQIVND (reference sequence). CDR3 sequence: CASSMVLAGDAEQYF. CDR3 DNA: TGTGCCAGTAGTATGGTACTAGCGGGGGATGCCGAGCAGTACTTC.

A note on this clonotype: This may be a read error: a much more frequent sequence differs by one nucleotide. The chain joins TRBV7-2 to TRBJ1-4; D unclear. The CDR3 is 15 residues long. Germline lookup yields CDR1 SGHTA and CDR2 FQGNSA. The CDR3 DNA reads as TGTGCCGGCAGCTTAAGCGGTTTATCTAACGAAAAACTGTTTTTT. Its protein product is CAGSLSGLSNEKLFF.

Details on this clonotype: A much larger clone differs from this one at a single base, so this may be a read error. This chain connects TRBV5-1 to TRBJ1-4; tentative D call: TRBD1 (5 bases). CDR1 is SGHRS, CDR2 YFSETQ, per germline. CDR3 length: 14 amino acids. The CDR3 DNA reads TGCGCCGGCAGCCAGCAGGGATCAAATGAAAAACTGTTTTTT. It is translated as CAGSQQGSNEKLFF.

Ten or more counts support this clonotype. The V gene is TRBV20-1, the J gene TRBJ1-2; TRBD1 might be the D (5 bases). The CDR3 is 14 amino acids. The V gene's germline CDR1 is DFQATT and CDR2 SNEGSKA (reference sequence). The V and J ends lost 6 bases and 3 bases respectively, with 17 bases between them. The CDR3 DNA is TGCAGTGCAGAGGGGCAATCTCCCGACTATGGCTACACCTTC. This gives the protein CSAEGQSPDYGYTF.